These 20 T cell receptor beta chains were all obtained from the same sample, sequenced in a study of blood T cell repertoires in COVID-19. The data were produced by immunoSEQ multiplex PCR, yet TCRdb's version contains in-frame clones alone and is incomplete. The data show about 150,000 clones, around 80% seen once. The specimen sequenced was peripheral blood. The receptors here all came from a man in his sixties with acute or convalescent COVID-19.

This chain connects TRBV10-3 to TRBJ1-1; 8 bases match TRBD1. CDR1 and CDR2 from the germline V gene are ENHRY and SYGVKD. V trimming: 4 bases; J trimming: 1 base; junction bases outside the gene matches: 5. This CDR3 is built from 15 residues. CDR3 in DNA: TGTGCCATCAGTGGGACTGGACAGGGGAACACTGAAGCTTTCTTT. It translates to CAISGTGQGNTEAFF.

The chain uses TRBV24-1 and TRBJ2-2; D gene unclear. V lost 11 bases and J lost 2, with 14 bases in between. This CDR3 region has 14 residues. Germline V gene data show CDR1 as KGHDR and CDR2 as SFDVKD. CDR3 sequence: CAISGSVNTGELFF. The CDR3 coding sequence is TGTGCCATTTCGGGTTCGGTTAACACCGGGGAGCTGTTTTTT.

The CDR3 loop reads CASSHGVETQYF. CDR3 in DNA: TGTGCCAGCAGCCACGGGGTAGAGACCCAGTACTTC. The chain uses TRBV6-5 and TRBJ2-5; D is possibly TRBD2 (5 bases). Germline loops: CDR1 MNHEY, CDR2 SVGAGI. The V and J ends lost 6 bases and 4 bases respectively, with 9 bases between them. The CDR3 totals 12 residues.

V is TRBV19 and J is TRBJ2-7, with 8 nucleotides matching TRBD2. There are 13 residues in the CDR3. Germline loops: CDR1 LNHDA, CDR2 SQIVND (reference sequence). V shed 6 bases and J 3 bases; nucleotides not matched to a gene: 4. The CDR3 region has the DNA TGTGCCAGTAGCGACGGGGGGGTCTACGAGCAGTACTTC. Protein: CASSDGGVYEQYF.

The V and J genes are TRBV18 and TRBJ2-7; D might be TRBD2 (5 bases). This CDR3 has 13 residues. Looked up from germline, CDR1 is KGHSH and CDR2 is LQKENI. V was cut by 6 bases and J by 0 bases, with 9 bases left in between. This chain's CDR3 is CASSLRGSYEQYF. CDR3 bases: TGTGCCAGCTCCCTACGGGGCTCCTACGAGCAGTACTTC. Drawing the rest from reference TRBV18 and TRBJ2-7, the complete variable domain is NAGVMQNPRHLVRRRGQEARLRCSPMKGHSHVYWYRQLPEEGLKFMVYLQKENIIDESGMPKERFSAEFPKEGPSILRIQQVVRGDSAAYFCASSLRGSYEQYFGPGTRLTVT.

The chain links TRBV6-5 to TRBJ2-3, with D possibly being TRBD1 (6 bases). Trimming shortened V by 6 bases and J by 2 bases, and 9 bases separated the two germline ends. The CDR3 has 13 residues. Germline values: CDR1 MNHEY, CDR2 SVGAGI. The CDR3 sequence is CASSTGSTDTQYF. The CDR3 bases are TGTGCCAGCAGCACAGGGTCCACAGATACGCAGTATTTT.

The chain has TRBV6-1 and TRBJ1-5; 8 positions agree with TRBD1. The CDR3 covers 17 residues. Germline V CDR1 and CDR2: MNHNS, SASEGT. The junction had 13 bases not matched to a gene; V was cut back by 2 bases and J by 7 bases. This CDR3 reads CASSELGGGQGNQPQHF. The CDR3 DNA is TGTGCCAGCAGTGAATTAGGCGGTGGACAGGGTAACCAGCCCCAGCATTTT.

This chain uses TRBV6-5 with TRBJ2-3; maybe TRBD1 (6 bases). V gave up 7 bases and J gave up 6 bases, with 11 bases separating them. The length of the CDR3 is 12 residues. CDR1 is MNHEY and CDR2 is SVGAGI in the germline V gene. Here the CDR3 reads CASTAGADTQYF. CDR3 in DNA: TGTGCCAGCACCGCAGGGGCGGATACGCAGTATTTT.

A few counts support this clone. At one end the junction does not follow the germline gene, possibly because of a read error. V and J are TRBV19 and TRBJ1-2, with D possibly TRBD1 on 6 matching bases. The CDR3 runs 15 residues. Germline V gene sequence: CDR1 LNHDA, CDR2 SQIVND (reference sequence). This CDR3 reads CASSSNRVSDYGYTF. The CDR3 DNA is TGTGCCAGTAGTTCTAACAGGGTCTCAGACTACGGCTACACCTTC. Supplemented by reference TRBV19 and TRBJ1-2, the full variable domain reads DGGITQSPKYLFRKEGQNVTLSCEQNLNHDAMYWYRQDPGQGLRLIYYSQIVNDFQKGDIAEGYSVSREKKESFPLTVTSAQKNPTAFYLCASSSNRVSDYGYTFGSGTRLTVV.

This clone was observed once. The genes are TRBV7-9 and TRBJ2-4; 10 positions match TRBD1. J gave up 6 bases and V 3 bases, and 8 bases lay outside the gene matches. The CDR3 length is 16 residues. Germline V CDR1 and CDR2: SEHNR, FQNEAQ (reference sequence). CDR3 sequence (DNA): TGTGCCAGCAGCTTTCTCCCCCGGGACAGGGGAAACATTCAGTACTTC. This sequence encodes CASSFLPRDRGNIQYF.

The chain links TRBV6-5 to TRBJ1-1; TRBD1 matches at 7 bases. The CDR3 length is 14 residues. The ends lost 2 bases at V and 4 bases at J; junction bases unmatched: 4. The germline gives CDR1 MNHEY, CDR2 SVGAGI. CDR3 protein: CASSYPGGGTEAFF. The CDR3 DNA sequence: TGTGCCAGCAGTTACCCAGGGGGTGGCACTGAAGCTTTCTTT.

The chain links TRBV3-1 (or the pseudogene TRBV3-2) to TRBJ2-5; 7 bases agree with TRBD1. The ends lost 1 base at V and 4 bases at J; junction bases unmatched: 6. CDR3 length: 15 amino acids. CDR1 is LGHDT, CDR2 YNNKEL, per germline (reference sequence). CDR3 in amino acids: CASSQAQPGGETQYF. The CDR3 DNA reads TGTGCCAGCAGCCAAGCTCAGCCAGGGGGAGAGACCCAGTACTTC.

The chain is built from TRBV9 and TRBJ1-6; possible D gene TRBD1, 6 bases. The V end lost 0 bases, the J end lost 10 bases, and 14 bases lay between the germline ends. The CDR3 has 15 amino acids. Germline assignment: CDR1 SGDLS and CDR2 YYNGEE. As DNA, the CDR3 is TGTGCCAGCAGCGTAGCAGGGCAGGGGAACTCACCCCTCCACTTT. Protein sequence: CASSVAGQGNSPLHF. Full variable domain (missing parts from reference TRBV9 and TRBJ1-6): DSGVTQTPKHLITATGQRVTLRCSPRSGDLSVYWYQQSLDQGLQFLIQYYNGEERAKGNILERFSAQQFPDLHSELNLSSLELGDSALYFCASSVAGQGNSPLHFGNGTRLTVT.

The rearrangement joins TRBV7-2 to TRBJ2-1, with D tentatively TRBD1 (5 bases). The germline CDR1 and CDR2 sequences are SGHTA and FQGNSA. The CDR3 runs to 13 residues. The V end lost 5 bases, the J end lost 7 bases, and 12 bases lay between the germline ends. The CDR3 sequence is CASSTRSGNEQFF. In DNA, the CDR3 is TGTGCCAGCAGCACCCGGTCAGGGAATGAGCAGTTCTTC.

The V call is TRBV2, the J call TRBJ2-3; 7 bases line up with TRBD2. The CDR3 covers 14 residues. V was clipped by 6 bases and J by 0 bases; unmatched bases: 3. CDR1 and CDR2 (germline): SNHLY, FYNNEI. The CDR3 reads CASSGLESTDTQYF. CDR3 nucleotide sequence: TGTGCCAGCAGCGGACTAGAGAGCACAGATACGCAGTATTTT.

The genes are TRBV10-3 and TRBJ1-1; a possible D gene is TRBD1 (5 bases). CDR1 is ENHRY, CDR2 SYGVKD, per germline. The CDR3 length is 15 residues. Trimming pared 5 bases from V and 3 bases from J, leaving 16 bases between. The CDR3 nucleotides are TGTGCCATCAGTCTAAGCGGGCAGGGTGACACTGAAGCTTTCTTT. This encodes CAISLSGQGDTEAFF.

The rearrangement uses TRBV3-1 (or the pseudogene TRBV3-2) and TRBJ1-5, with 7 bases identical to TRBD1. The CDR3 spans 13 residues. V trimming: 5 bases; J trimming: 12 bases; junction bases outside the gene matches: 10. Per germline, CDR1 LGHDT and CDR2 YNNKEL (reference sequence). This CDR3 reads CASSARSGGRQHF. CDR3 nucleotide sequence: TGTGCCAGCAGCGCACGATCAGGGGGGCGCCAGCATTTT.

This chain uses TRBV11-2 with TRBJ2-7, with D uncertain. CDR1 SGHAT and CDR2 FQNNGV come from the germline V gene. This CDR3 is 14 amino acids long. Between the trimmed V and J ends, which lost 3 bases and 2 bases, there was a span of 11 bases. This chain's CDR3 is CASSFSGIAYEQYF. In DNA form, the CDR3 reads TGTGCCAGCAGCTTTTCAGGCATAGCCTACGAGCAGTACTTC.

The genes are TRBV19 and TRBJ2-1; TRBD2 aligns across 8 bases. Trimming removed 0 bases from V and 6 bases from J; junction bases left unmatched: 4. The length of the CDR3 is 15 residues. Germline assignment: CDR1 LNHDA and CDR2 SQIVND (reference sequence). The CDR3 nucleotides read TGTGCCAGTAGTATAGATTGGGCGGGAGGCAATGAGCAGTTCTTC. Amino acid sequence: CASSIDWAGGNEQFF.

This clone appeared a few times. V gene TRBV7-9 combines with J gene TRBJ2-7, with 11 bases identical to TRBD2. The CDR3 totals 15 residues. V trimming: 5 bases; J trimming: 1 base; junction bases outside the gene matches: 4. CDR1 SEHNR and CDR2 FQNEAQ come from the germline V gene (reference sequence). CDR3 in DNA: TGTGCCAGCAGCAACAGACTAGCGGGGTCCTACGAGCAGTACTTC. This gives the protein CASSNRLAGSYEQYF.